One T cell receptor (beta chain) is described in this entry. What it recognizes is unknown. There are 15 residues in the CDR3. In germline, CDR1 is SGHNT, CDR2 YYREEE (reference sequence). V trimming: 4 bases; J trimming: 9 bases; junction bases outside the gene matches: 10. This entry belongs to a study of beta chain features in type 1 diabetes. The study's findings and limits: Compared to healthy donors, patients appeared to have naive, central memory and Treg TCRB repertoires that were more alike. PCR might favor shorter templates, equally in patients and controls. Moderate yet significant TCRB CDR3 shortening was seen in Type 1 diabetes patients in all four CD4+ subsets.

Naive, central memory, regulatory and stem cell-like memory cells within the CD4+ compartment were sorted using CD45RO/CCR7/CD25/CD127/CD95/CD27. Sorting produced populations that all topped 95% purity. Every bit of the isolated RNA underwent reverse transcription, so sequencing read expressed TCRB transcripts. Some clones are missing from TCRdb's copy, which holds only in-frame ones; the method was immunoSEQ multiplex PCR. The sample lists hundreds of thousands of clones, around 15% seen once, with approximately 0.02% in the top ten. The clonotype comes from a man between 18 and 29 years old with type 1 diabetes. Material: naive CD4+ T cells from blood. V and J are TRBV5-4 and TRBJ2-2, with TRBD1 identical over 9 bases. CDR3 sequence (DNA): TGTGCCAGCAGCACAGTTCGGACAGGGGTCCGGGAGCTGTTTTTT. This gives the protein CASSTVRTGVRELFF.